This T cell receptor beta chain is from a study of blood T cell repertoires in COVID-19. Looking at the study overall: COVID-19 samples, acute and convalescent, were from the United States, Italy and Spain.

Assay used: immunoSEQ multiplex PCR; TCRdb lists only in-frame clones, some missing. This table has about 97,000 clones, more than 70% appearing once. This receptor was obtained from a woman aged 25 to 39 with acute or convalescent COVID-19. The sequencing input was peripheral blood.

This CDR3 reads CASSYGTGVSYEQYF. DNA for the CDR3: TGTGCCAGCTCATATGGGACAGGGGTTTCCTACGAGCAGTACTTC. The chain combines TRBV18 with TRBJ2-7; 10 bases agree with TRBD1. Germline values: CDR1 KGHSH, CDR2 LQKENI. This CDR3 region has 15 residues. The ends lost 5 bases at V and 1 base at J; junction bases unmatched: 5.